This record looks at one T cell receptor (beta chain) sequence and its context. The antigen this receptor binds is unknown. Base-call qualities are not available, and no considerably larger clone is one nucleotide away. One collaborating source in Seattle enrolled patients during active infection and followed them longitudinally through the course of disease. The collaborating institutions used their own protocols to collect whole blood in K2EDTA tubes. Collaborator samples were shipped for TCRbeta analysis as frozen whole blood, isolated PBMCs, or DNA extracted from either sample type. Including cysteine and phenylalanine, the CDR3 has 13 amino acids. The only DNA kept is the CDR3, 39 bases in frame from the first base. CDR1 and CDR2, per the germline V gene, are SGHVS and FNYEAQ. Unmatched junction bases come to 1, with V trimmed by 6 bases and J by 9 bases. This record belongs to a study of blood T cell repertoires in COVID-19 (dated by TCRdb to about 2020). Looking at the study overall: Collaborator samples came from the United States, Italy and Spain and covered acute and convalescent phases of COVID-19. Samples came from the ongoing ImmuneRACE study (first 160 participants) plus 1,254 subjects from 6 global collaborators. The repertoires were released in a freely available public database intended as a resource for research on the immune response to SARS-CoV-2. The dataset comprised deeply sampled blood TCRbeta repertoires from subjects exposed to, actively infected with, or recovered from COVID-19. Where available, HLA class I and class II types were taken from metadata supplied by the sample provider and were not determined by assay-based typing. The material from the prospective study consisted of cDNA or gDNA derived from T cells, B-cell-depleted T cells, or PBMCs. Nearly every sample came with metadata listing a de-identified subject ID, COVID-19 status, age in years and sex.

TCRbeta CDR3 regions were amplified from genomic DNA by means of the immunoSEQ Assay, a bias-controlled multiplex PCR. Concerning the study's data processing: Nucleated cell counts per sample were estimated from amplification of reference gene primers within the assay. Sequence reads were collapsed and filtered to measure the absolute abundance of every unique TCRbeta CDR3 rearrangement. For each sample, productive Simpson clonality was calculated as the square root of Simpson's diversity index across productive rearrangements. TCRdb holds this immuneACCESS table with in-frame rearrangements only. Some clones are missing; in checked studies, unresolved V genes explain under half, and the rest has no known cause. V, J and clone size reflect that table, while D and trimming were determined from the DNA. The table for this sample lists 310,000 or so clones; over 80% of them were counted only once. The top ten hold around 8.9% of the sample.

What the study reported, not specific to this receptor: The quantity of clinical and demographic metadata differed by source and by participant and was supplied without curation.

This TCR was recovered from a man aged 25-45 years with COVID-19, enrolled during active disease. The sample was peripheral blood. The chain is encoded by TRBV7-6 joined to TRBJ2-1; 14 central bases correspond to TRBD2. The DNA sequence reads TGTGCCAGCAGGGGACTAGCGGGGGTTGAGCAGTTCTTC. Translated, it gives CASRGLAGVEQFF. With all but the CDR3 taken from the reference TRBV7-6 and TRBJ2-1 genes, the full variable domain is: GAGVSQSPRYKVTKRGQDVALRCDPISGHVSLYWYRQALGQGPEFLTYFNYEAQQDKSGLPNDRFSAERPEGSISTLTIQRTEQRDSAMYRCASRGLAGVEQFFGPGTRLTVL.